Listed below are T cell receptor beta chains from one sample, sequenced in a study of identical twins. Via MiXCR, TCRdb re-called the 5' RACE reads, giving one row per CDR3 protein. Among about 690,000 distinct CDR3 sequences listed, 6.1% were seen once. Sequenced input: naive T cells sorted from blood. Receptor source: a man younger than 30 in good health. Both conserved end residues are part of each CDR3. A D gene is named only where the DNA matches it firmly. A row's size may be missing; if present it is once, few, many or a size class.

>-|11|-|TRBJ2-7|TRBV14
TGTGCCAGCAGCCGCTACCTGGAGCAGTACTTC
CASSRYLEQYF
>-|17|TRBD2|TRBJ2-3|TRBV18
TGTGCCAGCTCACCCGGACTAGCGGGGACGGGCACAGATACGCAGTATTTT
CASSPGLAGTGTDTQYF
>few|16|TRBD1|TRBJ1-2|TRBV7-9
TGTGCCAGCAGCTCATGGACAGGGATCCTATTCATTGGCTACACCTTC
CASSSWTGILFIGYTF
>many|15|TRBD2|TRBJ2-5|TRBV27
TGTGCCAGCAGTAGACTAGCGACCAAGAGGGAGACCCAGTACTTC
CASSRLATKRETQYF
>-|16|TRBD1|TRBJ1-1|TRBV20-1
TGCAGTGCTCCCCCGAGGGGACAGGGAAGTCTGACTGAAGCTTTCTTT
CSAPPRGQGSLTEAFF
>many|13|TRBD2|TRBJ2-1|TRBV29-1
TGCAGCGTTGTTGGACTAGCTAAGCATGAGCAGTTCTTC
CSVVGLAKHEQFF
>many|15|TRBD2|TRBJ2-3|TRBV29-1
TGCAGCGTTGTTGGGACTAGCGGGTTCATGGATACGCAGTATTTT
CSVVGTSGFMDTQYF
>many|11|-|TRBJ2-5|TRBV2
TGTGCCAGCACAAGGTCCGGGAGCGGGTACTTC
CASTRSGSGYF
>few|16|-|TRBJ2-2|TRBV5-1
TGCGCCAGCAGCTACCGGGACGTCGGAACCACCGGGGAGCTGTTTTTT
CASSYRDVGTTGELFF
>few|15|TRBD2|TRBJ2-7|TRBV5-1
TGCGCCAGCAGCTTGGTTTCGAGCGGGGCCTACGAGCAGTACTTC
CASSLVSSGAYEQYF
>few|16|-|TRBJ1-4|TRBV20-1
TGCAGTGCTAGACCGGGGGGATACGCAACTAATGAAAAACTGTTTTTT
CSARPGGYATNEKLFF
>-|12|TRBD2|TRBJ2-3|TRBV18
TGTGCCAGCTCAGGACTAGAAGATACGCAGTATTTT
CASSGLEDTQYF
>few|15|-|TRBJ1-1|TRBV7-9
TGTGCCAGCAGCATAACCGGGACACAGAACACTGAAGCTTTCTTT
CASSITGTQNTEAFF
>-|13|-|TRBJ1-2|TRBV29-1
TGCAGCGTTGTCATCTCGTCAGGGACTGTTCACACCTTC
CSVVISSGTVHTF
>few|16|TRBD2|TRBJ2-3|TRBV20-1
TGCAGTGCTCCACCACTAGCGCCAGGCGCAACAGATACGCAGTATTTT
CSAPPLAPGATDTQYF
>-|15|TRBD2|TRBJ2-1|TRBV30
TGTGCCTGGAGTGAACCTAGCGGGAGGGCCTTCGCTCTGTTCTTC
CAWSEPSGRAFALFF